The T cell receptor beta chain described here comes from a study of T cells in localized non-small cell lung cancer. Germline CDR1 MNHEY, CDR2 SVGAGI. V was pared by 10 bases and J by 0 bases, with 16 bases between. The CDR3 sequence is 14 residues long. The repertoire was sequenced with immunoSEQ multiplex PCR; TCRdb's copy has only in-frame clones and lacks some. Among roughly 15,000 clones, approximately 85% were seen once, and the ten largest hold around 25%. Study outcomes and limitations: Prolonged overall survival went with higher T cell density in the blood.

This clone was found once. Its matching antigen is unknown. The sequence was obtained from a female donor older than 55 with stage I squamous cell lung carcinoma. The chain has TRBV6-5 and TRBJ2-7; D ambiguous. Specimen: peripheral blood, collected before any cancer treatment. The CDR3 loop reads CATGLVYSSYEQYF. DNA for the CDR3: TGTGCCACCGGTCTCGTCTATAGCTCCTACGAGCAGTACTTC.